This T cell receptor (beta chain) was sequenced in a study of blood T cell repertoires in COVID-19. Generated by immunoSEQ multiplex PCR, the TCRdb table keeps only in-frame clones and is missing some. Altogether 200,000 to 250,000 clones are present, 75% to 85% being singletons, with the ten largest covering 6.5% to 9.5%. V gave up 2 bases and J gave up 6 bases, with 13 bases separating them. CDR1 and CDR2 from the germline V gene are MNHEY and SVGAGI. The CDR3 extends over 15 amino acids. This clone was seen only once. The clonotype originates from a woman older than 75 with COVID-19, enrolled during active disease. The sample was peripheral blood. The chain is built from TRBV6-5 and TRBJ2-2, with D possibly being TRBD1 (5 bases). The CDR3 DNA reads as TGTGCCAGCAGTTACCGACAGAGGAGCTCCGGGGAGCTGTTTTTT. Its translation is CASSYRQRSSGELFF.